This T cell receptor (beta chain) appears in the sequencing data of a study of T cell responses to AZD1222 COVID-19 vaccine. Across the whole study: Pooling covered second doses at about 4 or about 12 weeks.

Sequenced by immunoSEQ multiplex PCR; TCRdb stores in-frame clones only, minus some. The sample records 100,000 to 120,000 clones, about 90% being singletons. The sequence derives from an adult in good health. The starting material was peripheral blood, obtained on day 0 of AZD1222 vaccination.

The CDR3 bases are TGCGCCAGCAGCCCCAGCGACGACCAGGGAGGTGGTCAGCCCCAGCATTTT. Protein product: CASSPSDDQGGGQPQHF. The V call is TRBV4-1, the J call TRBJ1-5; possibly TRBD1 for D (5 bases). Trimming removed 4 bases from V and 6 bases from J, with 22 bases in between. The germline CDR1 and CDR2 sequences are MGHRA and YSYEKL. This CDR3 has 17 residues.